Presented here are 21 T cell receptor beta chains from one specimen sequenced in a study of shared clonotypes between healthy human individuals. Assay used: immunoSEQ multiplex PCR; TCRdb lists only in-frame clones, some missing. Seen here are nearly 1 million clones, about 80% observed once, and the top ten hold approximately 1.5%. The sample was memory CD4+ T cells sorted from blood. Subset in this sample: CD45RA-negative fraction. The receptors were gathered from a man in his late teens or twenties in good health.

V and J are TRBV5-1 and TRBJ1-1, with a possible D match to TRBD1 (6 bases). The V end was cut by 3 bases, the J end by 3 bases, with 9 bases between. CDR1 is SGHRS and CDR2 is YFSETQ in the germline V gene. The CDR3 length is 13 residues. This chain's CDR3 is CASSSDSYTEAFF. The CDR3 bases are TGCGCCAGCAGCTCGGACAGCTACACTGAAGCTTTCTTT.

The chain uses TRBV18 and TRBJ2-7; 7 bases align to TRBD1. V was pared by 6 bases and J by 1 base, with 6 bases of the junction left unmatched. Germline loops: CDR1 KGHSH, CDR2 LQKENI. The CDR3 totals 14 residues. CDR3 in amino acids: CASSWDSRSYEQYF. Written as DNA, the CDR3 is TGTGCCAGCTCCTGGGACAGTCGATCCTACGAGCAGTACTTC.

This clone came up a few times. This chain joins TRBV6-5 and TRBJ1-1; D ambiguous. The CDR3 is made up of 13 amino acids. Germline V lookup: CDR1 MNHEY, CDR2 SVGAGI. Deletions cut 7 bases from V and 5 bases from J, with 14 bases between. The CDR3 nucleotides are TGTGCCAGCAAGACTCCGGGTGGGACTGAAGCTTTCTTT. It codes for CASKTPGGTEAFF.

On this clone: Different DNA sequences within this sample yield the same CDR3. This chain links TRBV18 with TRBJ2-3; 9 bases are a match to TRBD2. J gave up 2 bases and V 0 bases, and 6 bases lay outside the gene matches. Germline V gives CDR1 KGHSH, CDR2 LQKENI. CDR3 length: 17 amino acids. The CDR3 region is CASSPPWASGDTDTQYF. CDR3 nucleotide sequence: TGTGCCAGCTCACCACCATGGGCTAGCGGGGACACAGATACGCAGTATTTT.

This rearrangement joins TRBV30 to TRBJ1-2; the D is unclear. V gave up 4 bases and J gave up 6 bases, with 12 bases separating them. Germline CDR1 and CDR2: GTSNPN and SVGIG (reference sequence). The CDR3 is 12 residues long. The DNA for the CDR3 is TGTGCCTGGAACTATGGGAGGGATGGCTACACCTTC. It codes for CAWNYGRDGYTF. The whole variable domain, filled in from reference TRBV30 and TRBJ1-2, reads SQTIHQWPATLVQPVGSPLSLECTVEGTSNPNLYWYRQAAGRGLQLLFYSVGIGQISSEVPQNLSASRPQDRQFILSSKKLLLSDSGFYLCAWNYGRDGYTFGSGTRLTVV.

On this clone itself: A much bigger clone sits one base away, suggesting this may be a read error. The chain couples TRBV6-1 to TRBJ2-3; D is ambiguous. CDR1 and CDR2 (germline): MNHNS, SASEGT. The CDR3 is made up of 13 amino acids. V lost 2 bases to trimming and J lost 2 bases, with 5 bases between them. CDR3 sequence (DNA): TGTGCCAGCAGTGAACAGGACACAGATACGCAGTATTTT. It yields the protein CASSEQDTDTQYF.

The CDR3: CASSSAGGGYTF. The CDR3 DNA follows: TGTGCCAGCAGTTCCGCAGGGGGGGGCTACACCTTC. This chain connects TRBV6-5 to TRBJ1-2; TRBD1 aligns across 7 bases. Germline V gene lookup returns CDR1 MNHEY and CDR2 SVGAGI. This CDR3 has 12 residues. J lost 8 bases, V lost 4 bases, and 4 bases had no gene match.

The J gene is TRBJ2-3, the V gene TRBV7-9; 7 positions agree with TRBD2. Germline-derived CDR1 and CDR2 are SEHNR and FQNEAQ (reference sequence). The CDR3 extends over 16 amino acids. Unmatched junction bases numbered 6, after V lost 0 bases and J lost 3 bases. DNA for the CDR3: TGTGCCAGCAGCTTAGCGGGAGGGCCTATGACAGATACGCAGTATTTT. Its translation: CASSLAGGPMTDTQYF.

As DNA, the CDR3 is TGTGCCAGCAGTGAATTCGAGGCGGTTTTCTATGGCTACACCTTC. Translated: CASSEFEAVFYGYTF. The rearrangement joins TRBV6-1 to TRBJ1-2; D is uncertain. V gave up 2 bases and J gave up 4 bases, with 14 bases separating them. Germline CDR1 and CDR2: MNHNS and SASEGT. This CDR3 has 15 residues.

This chain connects TRBV5-1 to TRBJ1-4; no definite D call. The germline CDR1 and CDR2 sequences are SGHRS and YFSETQ. The CDR3 length is 14 residues. Trimming stripped 0 bases from V and 7 bases from J, with 10 bases between. CDR3 protein: CASSLGTEGEKLFF. As DNA, the CDR3 is TGCGCCAGCAGCTTGGGGACGGAGGGTGAAAAACTGTTTTTT.

This chain uses TRBV2 with TRBJ1-2; D gene uncertain. V lost 6 bases and J 4 bases, leaving 9 bases between the germline ends. Per germline, CDR1 SNHLY and CDR2 FYNNEI. The CDR3 length is 12 residues. For the CDR3, the DNA is TGTGCCAGCAGGGTCAGCGGCTATGGCTACACCTTC. Encoded protein: CASRVSGYGYTF.

The chain recombines TRBV13 with TRBJ2-7; 8 bases match TRBD1. CDR3 length: 15 residues. V shed 1 base, J shed 6 bases, and the junction held 8 bases outside the gene matches. Germline assignment: CDR1 PRHDT and CDR2 FYEKMQ (reference sequence). CDR3 in amino acids: CASSLVLQGGVEQYF. CDR3 DNA: TGTGCCAGCAGCTTAGTCCTACAGGGGGGAGTCGAGCAGTACTTC.

CDR3 sequence (DNA): TGCGCCAGCAGCCAAAAGGGGGCGGGGGCGCGGGAGACCCAGTACTTC. Translation gives CASSQKGAGARETQYF. The chain recombines TRBV4-1 with TRBJ2-5, with D perhaps given as TRBD1 or TRBD2 (7 bases each). The CDR3 loop spans 16 amino acids. The germline V gene encodes CDR1 MGHRA and CDR2 YSYEKL. V was shortened by 2 bases and J by 5 bases, with 18 bases between the two germline ends.

This chain links TRBV2 with TRBJ2-1; 7 bases map to TRBD2. The ends lost 6 bases at V and 3 bases at J; junction bases unmatched: 2. CDR1 is SNHLY, CDR2 FYNNEI, per germline. The CDR3 covers 13 residues. CDR3 amino acids: CASRASGYNEQFF. The CDR3 DNA reads TGTGCCAGCAGGGCTAGCGGCTACAATGAGCAGTTCTTC.

This chain joins TRBV6-1 and TRBJ1-6; D may be TRBD1 (5 bases). The germline V gene has CDR1 MNHNS and CDR2 SASEGT. Trimming took 6 bases from V and 7 from J, leaving 10 bases between them. The length of the CDR3 is 13 residues. The CDR3 protein is CASRPGWNSPLHF. The CDR3 DNA follows: TGTGCCAGCAGGCCAGGGTGGAATTCACCCCTCCACTTT.

The table lists this clone with a few counts. Given a far larger clone just one base away, this is likely a sequencing read error. The same CDR3 is also encoded by other DNA sequences in this sample. The rearrangement links TRBV18 to TRBJ1-5; 9 positions match TRBD1. Germline lookup yields CDR1 KGHSH and CDR2 LQKENI. V was clipped by 3 bases and J by 2 bases; unmatched bases: 2. This CDR3 region has 15 residues. CDR3 sequence: CASSPDRGGNQPQHF. In DNA form, the CDR3 reads TGTGCCAGCTCACCGGACAGGGGCGGCAATCAGCCCCAGCATTTT.

This clone was observed a single time. The V call is TRBV2, the J call TRBJ1-4; 9 bases are a match to TRBD1. Germline loops: CDR1 SNHLY, CDR2 FYNNEI. The CDR3 totals 19 residues. J lost 0 bases, V lost 6 bases, and 14 bases had no gene match. The CDR3 nucleotides are TGTGCCAGCAGATATAACAGGGGGCTTACCGATGCAACTAATGAAAAACTGTTTTTT. Translation: CASRYNRGLTDATNEKLFF.

A note on this clone: Just one base apart from a much larger clone, this may be a read error. The chain employs TRBV28 and TRBJ2-1; D not resolved. The CDR3 spans 15 residues. V dropped 5 bases and J dropped 0 bases, with 11 bases sitting between them. The germline gives CDR1 MDHEN, CDR2 SYDVKM. CDR3 sequence reads: CASSDTPSSYNEQFF. DNA of the CDR3: TGTGCCAGCAGTGATACTCCCAGCTCCTACAATGAGCAGTTCTTC.

The chain links TRBV28 to TRBJ2-2, with D possibly called TRBD1 or TRBD2 (5 bases each). Between the trimmed V and J ends, which lost 2 bases and 8 bases, there was a span of 18 bases. The length of the CDR3 is 16 residues. The germline V gene encodes CDR1 MDHEN and CDR2 SYDVKM. CDR3 loop: CASSLGTPGLRGELFF. The CDR3 nucleotides read TGTGCCAGCAGTTTAGGGACCCCCGGTCTGAGAGGGGAGCTGTTTTTT.

This chain connects TRBV14 to TRBJ1-4; D gene ambiguous. Germline values: CDR1 SGHDN, CDR2 FVKESK. V gave up 4 bases and J gave up 0 bases, with 9 bases separating them. The CDR3 has 15 amino acids. CDR3 nucleotides: TGTGCCAGCAGCCCGGGAATAGCAACTAATGAAAAACTGTTTTTT. It is translated as CASSPGIATNEKLFF.

V is TRBV10-3 and J is TRBJ2-7, with D tentatively TRBD1 (5 bases). The CDR3 extends over 13 amino acids. Trimming took off 3 bases at V and 9 bases at J, with 15 bases between the two ends. CDR1 is ENHRY and CDR2 is SYGVKD in the germline V gene. CDR3 nucleotide sequence: TGTGCCATCAGTGACTCCCCCGGTCAGGGGCAGTACTTC. Residues: CAISDSPGQGQYF.